This paragraph reports one T cell receptor beta chain. V was pared by 0 bases and J by 11 bases, with 9 bases of the junction left unmatched. CDR3 length: 16 amino acids. The V gene's germline CDR1 is SEHNR and CDR2 FQNEAQ (reference sequence). The data belong to a study of T cell changes during pregnancy in multiple sclerosis. Sequencing used immunoSEQ multiplex PCR; TCRdb keeps in-frame clones, though not all of them. This table holds some 30,000 clones, around 89% found once. V is TRBV7-9 and J is TRBJ2-1, with TRBD2 matching over 11 bases. The material sequenced was CD8+ T cells from peripheral blood mononuclear cells, taken after pregnancy. This sequence originates from a female donor with multiple sclerosis, enrolled in a pregnancy study. The CDR3 coding sequence is TGTGCCAGCAGCTTAGCGACTAGCGGGACCAAGCCTAAGCAGTTCTTC. It specifies CASSLATSGTKPKQFF.